Described below is a single T cell receptor beta chain sequence and its context. Germline CDR1 reads SGHRS; CDR2 reads YFSETQ. The CDR3 is made up of 15 amino acids. V dropped 4 bases and J dropped 0 bases, with 13 bases sitting between them. This sample's TCRbeta library carried unique molecular identifier barcodes. MiXCR, run by TCRdb on the PCR reads, gives a single entry per CDR3 protein. The sample holds 150,000 to 200,000 distinct CDR3 sequences, around 6.8% seen once. This specimen belongs to a study of T-cell reconstitution after alpha-beta-depleted transplantation in children. The source material was PBMCs from the stem cell graft donor, sampled from the stem cell graft. The TCR was taken from a human donor who donated a stem cell graft to a child with Wiskott-Aldrich syndrome. J is TRBJ1-1 and V is TRBV5-1, with D perhaps TRBD1 (6 bases). CDR3 nucleotide sequence: TGCGCCAGCAGCGGGGGCGGGGGATTGAACACTGAAGCTTTCTTT. It translates to CASSGGGGLNTEAFF.